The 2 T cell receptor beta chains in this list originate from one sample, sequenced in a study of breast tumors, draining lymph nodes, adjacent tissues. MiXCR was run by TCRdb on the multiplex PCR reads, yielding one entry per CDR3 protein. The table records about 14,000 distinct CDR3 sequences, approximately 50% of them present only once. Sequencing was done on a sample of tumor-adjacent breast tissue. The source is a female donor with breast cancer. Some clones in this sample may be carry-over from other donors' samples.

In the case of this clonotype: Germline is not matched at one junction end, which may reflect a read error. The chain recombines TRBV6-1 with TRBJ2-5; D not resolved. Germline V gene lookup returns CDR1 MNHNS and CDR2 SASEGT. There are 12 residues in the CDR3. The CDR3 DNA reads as TGTGCCAGCAGCCCAAGAGCTGAGACCGAGTACTTC. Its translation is CASSPRAETEYF.

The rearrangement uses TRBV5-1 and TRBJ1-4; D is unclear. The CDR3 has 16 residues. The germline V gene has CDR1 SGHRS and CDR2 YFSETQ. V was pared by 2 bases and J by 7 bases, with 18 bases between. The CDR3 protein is CASSFGRAEGGEKLFF. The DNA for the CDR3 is TGCGCCAGCAGCTTCGGACGAGCCGAAGGTGGTGAAAAACTGTTTTTT.